The sequence of this TCR beta chain was determined in a study of cytomegalovirus exposure and HLA in healthy donors. Study-level findings and limits: Association of a missense DCLRE1C variant with TCR beta V- and J-gene trimming was reported in a later analysis. The classifier, whose performance was assessed in both the original and validation cohorts, reportedly diagnosed cytomegalovirus status with high specificity and sensitivity. Rarity held for most TCR sequences, but there were some public TCRs that occurred in many donors.

The PCR was carried out with 60 Vbeta primers and 13 Jbeta primers. The repertoire was sequenced with immunoSEQ multiplex PCR; TCRdb's copy has only in-frame clones and lacks some. Of 160,000 or so clones listed, 70% to 85% were seen once; the top ten hold 1.1% to 1.5%. This clone was counted between two and nine times. The antigen is unknown. Germline V gene lookup returns CDR1 SGHTA and CDR2 FQGNSA. The ends were cut back, 0 bases at V and 1 base at J, with 10 bases in the middle. CDR3 size: 16 residues. Specimen: PBMCs. This sequence originates from a male donor in good health and CMV-seronegative. V is TRBV7-2 and J is TRBJ1-5; the D gene is possibly TRBD1 (5 bases). The chain's CDR3 is CASSLAWGGSNQPQHF. CDR3 DNA: TGTGCCAGCAGCTTAGCGTGGGGGGGAAGCAATCAGCCCCAGCATTTT.